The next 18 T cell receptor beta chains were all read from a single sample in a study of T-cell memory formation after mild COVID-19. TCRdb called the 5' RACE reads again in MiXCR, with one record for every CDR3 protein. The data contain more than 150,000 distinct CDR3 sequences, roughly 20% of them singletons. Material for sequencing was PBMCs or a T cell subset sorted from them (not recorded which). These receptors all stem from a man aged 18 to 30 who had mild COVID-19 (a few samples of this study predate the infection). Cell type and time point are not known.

CDR3 in amino acids: CASSVVTASGPTDTQYF. The CDR3 bases are TGTGCCAGCAGCGTAGTGACGGCTAGCGGGCCCACAGATACGCAGTATTTT. This chain uses TRBV9 with TRBJ2-3, with 8 positions matching TRBD2. The CDR3 is made up of 17 amino acids. Per the germline V gene, CDR1 is SGDLS and CDR2 is YYNGEE. V dropped 0 bases and J dropped 2; count of bases not matched to a gene: 8.

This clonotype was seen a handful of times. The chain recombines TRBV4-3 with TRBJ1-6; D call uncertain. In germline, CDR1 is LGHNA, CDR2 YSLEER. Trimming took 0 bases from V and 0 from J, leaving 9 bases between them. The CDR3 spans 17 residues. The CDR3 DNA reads TGCGCCAGCAGCCAAGATAGCTCTAGCTCCTATAATTCACCCCTCCACTTT. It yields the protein CASSQDSSSSYNSPLHF.

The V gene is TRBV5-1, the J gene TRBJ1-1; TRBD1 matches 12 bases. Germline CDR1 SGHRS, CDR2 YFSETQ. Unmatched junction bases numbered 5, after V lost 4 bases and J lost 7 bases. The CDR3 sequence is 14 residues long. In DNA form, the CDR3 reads TGCGCCAGCAGCACCGGGACAGGGGGCAATGAAGCTTTCTTT. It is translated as CASSTGTGGNEAFF.

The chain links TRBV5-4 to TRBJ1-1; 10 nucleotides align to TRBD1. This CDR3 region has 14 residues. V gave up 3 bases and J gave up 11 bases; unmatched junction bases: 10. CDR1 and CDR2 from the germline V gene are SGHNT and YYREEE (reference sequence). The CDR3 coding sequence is TGTGCCAGCAGCTCCTCCCCGGGACAGGGGTCGGCTTTCTTT. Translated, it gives CASSSSPGQGSAFF.

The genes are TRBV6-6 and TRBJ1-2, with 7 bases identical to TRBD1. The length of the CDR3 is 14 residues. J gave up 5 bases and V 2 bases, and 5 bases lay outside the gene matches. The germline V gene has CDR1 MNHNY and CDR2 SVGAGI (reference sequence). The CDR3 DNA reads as TGTGCCAGCAGTTACCTTGGACAGGCTTATGGCTACACCTTC. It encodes CASSYLGQAYGYTF.

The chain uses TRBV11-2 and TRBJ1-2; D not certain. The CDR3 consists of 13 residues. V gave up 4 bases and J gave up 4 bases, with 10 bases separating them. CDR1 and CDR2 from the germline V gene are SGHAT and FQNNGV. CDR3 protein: CASSSDGIYGYTF. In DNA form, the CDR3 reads TGTGCCAGCAGCTCGGATGGGATCTATGGCTACACCTTC.

As DNA, the CDR3 is TGTGCCAGCAGCCCCCGGGACAGGGGCTACACCTTC. It is translated as CASSPRDRGYTF. The V and J genes are TRBV7-9 and TRBJ1-2; TRBD1 matches at 8 bases. The ends lost 5 bases at V and 8 bases at J; junction bases unmatched: 4. This CDR3 has 12 residues. Germline V gene sequence: CDR1 SEHNR, CDR2 FQNEAQ (reference sequence).

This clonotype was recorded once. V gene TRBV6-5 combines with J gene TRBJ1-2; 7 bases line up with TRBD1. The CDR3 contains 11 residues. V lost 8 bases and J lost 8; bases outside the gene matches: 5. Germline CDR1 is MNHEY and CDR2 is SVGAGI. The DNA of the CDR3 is TGTGCCAGCGCCCAGGGGGGCGGCTACACCTTC. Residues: CASAQGGGYTF.

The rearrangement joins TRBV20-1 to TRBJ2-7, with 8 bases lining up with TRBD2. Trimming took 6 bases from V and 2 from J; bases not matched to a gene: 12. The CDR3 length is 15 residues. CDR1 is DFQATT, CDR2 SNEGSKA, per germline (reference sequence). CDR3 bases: TGCAGTGCCCAGCCTAGCGGACTAGCAACCTACGAGCAGTACTTC. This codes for CSAQPSGLATYEQYF.

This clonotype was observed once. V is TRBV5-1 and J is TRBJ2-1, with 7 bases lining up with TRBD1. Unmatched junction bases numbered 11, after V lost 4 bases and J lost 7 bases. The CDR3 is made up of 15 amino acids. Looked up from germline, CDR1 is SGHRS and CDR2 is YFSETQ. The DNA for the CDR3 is TGCGCCAGCAGCCCGGTTTTAGGGACAGCGAATGAGCAGTTCTTC. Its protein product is CASSPVLGTANEQFF.

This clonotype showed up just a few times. In DNA, the CDR3 is TGTGCCAGCAGTTACTCTCAGTCCGGGGAGCTGTTTTTT. It encodes CASSYSQSGELFF. This rearrangement joins TRBV6-2 or TRBV6-3 to TRBJ2-2; D unresolved. CDR1 is MNHEY, CDR2 SVGEGT, per germline. V lost 0 bases and J 6 bases, leaving 5 bases between the germline ends. The CDR3 has 13 amino acids.

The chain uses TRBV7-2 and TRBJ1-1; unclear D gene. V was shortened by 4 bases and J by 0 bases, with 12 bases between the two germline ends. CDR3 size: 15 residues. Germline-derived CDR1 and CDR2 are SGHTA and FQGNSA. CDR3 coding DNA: TGTGCCAGCAGCTCCGCCCCGACTATGAACACTGAAGCTTTCTTT. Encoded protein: CASSSAPTMNTEAFF.

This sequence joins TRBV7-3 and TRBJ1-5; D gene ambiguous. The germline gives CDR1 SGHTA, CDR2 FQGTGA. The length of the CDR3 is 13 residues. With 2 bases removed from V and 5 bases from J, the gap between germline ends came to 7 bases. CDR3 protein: CASSLERDQPQHF. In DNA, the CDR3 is TGTGCCAGCAGCTTAGAGCGAGATCAGCCCCAGCATTTT. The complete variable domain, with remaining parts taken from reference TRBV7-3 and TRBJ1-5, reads GAGVSQTPSNKVTEKGKYVELRCDPISGHTALYWYRQSLGQGPEFLIYFQGTGAADDSGLPNDRFFAVRPEGSVSTLKIQRTERGDSAVYLCASSLERDQPQHFGDGTRLSIL.

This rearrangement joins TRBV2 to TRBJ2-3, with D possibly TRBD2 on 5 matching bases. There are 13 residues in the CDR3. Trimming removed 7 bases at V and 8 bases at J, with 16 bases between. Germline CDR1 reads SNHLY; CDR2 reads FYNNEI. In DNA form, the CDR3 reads TGTGCCAGCAATGCGGGTCCCCAGTTTACGCAGTATTTT. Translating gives CASNAGPQFTQYF.

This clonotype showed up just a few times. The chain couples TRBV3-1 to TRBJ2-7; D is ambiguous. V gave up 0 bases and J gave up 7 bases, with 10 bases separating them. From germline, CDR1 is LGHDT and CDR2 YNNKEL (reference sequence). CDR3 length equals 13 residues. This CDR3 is CASSQDSLGEQYV. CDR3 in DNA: TGTGCCAGCAGCCAAGATAGTCTCGGGGAGCAGTACGTC.

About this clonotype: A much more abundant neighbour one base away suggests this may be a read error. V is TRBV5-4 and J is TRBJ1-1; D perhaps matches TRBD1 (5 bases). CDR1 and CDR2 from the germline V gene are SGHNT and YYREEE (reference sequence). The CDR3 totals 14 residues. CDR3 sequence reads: CASRPDSDNNEAFF. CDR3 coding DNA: TGTGCCAGCAGACCCGACAGTGACAACAATGAAGCTTTCTTT. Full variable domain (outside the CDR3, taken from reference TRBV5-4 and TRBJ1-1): ETGVTQSPTHLIKTRGQQVTLRCSSQSGHNTVSWYQQALGQGPQFIFQYYREEENGRGNFPPRFSGLQFPNYSSELNVNALELDDSALYLCASRPDSDNNEAFFGQGTRLTVV.

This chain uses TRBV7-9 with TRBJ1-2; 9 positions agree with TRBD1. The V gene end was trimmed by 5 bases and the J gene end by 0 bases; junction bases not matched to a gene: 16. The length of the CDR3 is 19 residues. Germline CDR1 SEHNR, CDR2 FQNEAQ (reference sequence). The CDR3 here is CASSHRQTRDRDTNYGYTF. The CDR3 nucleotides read TGTGCCAGCAGCCATAGACAGACCCGGGACAGGGATACTAACTATGGCTACACCTTC.

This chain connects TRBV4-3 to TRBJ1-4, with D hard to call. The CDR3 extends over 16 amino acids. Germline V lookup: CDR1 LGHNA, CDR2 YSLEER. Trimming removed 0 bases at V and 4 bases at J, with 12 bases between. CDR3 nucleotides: TGCGCCAGCAGCCAAGATTTAAGAGGATTTAATGAAAAACTGTTTTTT. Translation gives CASSQDLRGFNEKLFF.